A selection of T cell receptor beta chains follows, all from one sample in a study of sequential checkpoint blockade in melanoma. Clones were read by immunoSEQ multiplex PCR, and TCRdb kept only the in-frame ones, dropping some. This repertoire shows roughly 20,000 clones, under 30% found once; its top ten account for more than 6.5%. The source material was tumor tissue (inferred from file names), sampled from a patient given nivolumab and ipilimumab in sequence. These receptor sequences come from a human donor with melanoma. CDR3s include the opening cysteine and the closing phenylalanine or tryptophan. The D gene is left open where the match is weak. Size is omitted from some rows. Given values are once, few, many or a class for expanded clones.

d_gene,j_gene,v_gene,abundance,CDR3nt,CDR3aa
TRBD1,TRBJ1-1,TRBV11-3,NA,TGTGCCAGCAGTCGACAGGGATCGGTGACTGAAGCTTTCTTT,CASSRQGSVTEAFF
TRBD1,TRBJ1-2,TRBV11-3,many,TGTGCCAGCAGCTGGGCCGGGACAGGGGAGCGTGTCACCTTC,CASSWAGTGERVTF
NA,TRBJ1-4,TRBV19,NA,TGTGCCAGTAGTATTGACAGCCTAAATGAAAAACTGTTTTTT,CASSIDSLNEKLFF
NA,TRBJ1-1,TRBV6-8,medium-sized,TGTGCCAGCAGTAACCCGTGGGATGGCGTAGAAGCTTTCTTT,CASSNPWDGVEAFF
NA,TRBJ2-1,TRBV29-1,once,TGCAGCGTTTCACGGGATCGGATGGAGCAGTTCTTC,CSVSRDRMEQFF
NA,TRBJ2-5,TRBV6-8,few,TGTGCCAGCAGGCAGACAGACCAAGAGACCCAGTACTTC,CASRQTDQETQYF
TRBD1,TRBJ1-2,TRBV28,NA,TGTGCCAGCAGTCCTGGGACAGGGGGTAGCTATGGCTACACCTTC,CASSPGTGGSYGYTF
TRBD2,TRBJ2-1,TRBV10-3,NA,TGTGCCATCAGTTCCGGGACTAGCAATGAGCAGTTCTTC,CAISSGTSNEQFF
NA,TRBJ2-3,TRBV29-1,few,TGCAGCGTTGACGGCACCCCCAAAGGTTCGGACGTAACAGATACGCAGTATTTT,CSVDGTPKGSDVTDTQYF
NA,TRBJ2-1,TRBV19,few,TGTGCCAGTAGTATGATCTACGGGCCGGGGCTGAGCTCCTACAATGAGCAGTTCTTC,CASSMIYGPGLSSYNEQFF